The sample holds one count of the clone carrying this T cell receptor (beta chain). These data belong to a study of CD8 T cells in Susac syndrome. This CDR3 is 15 amino acids long. V gave up 6 bases and J gave up 0 bases, with 15 bases separating them. Germline V gene data show CDR1 as MDHEN and CDR2 as SYDVKM. The authors reverse transcribed roughly 0.5 to 1 ug RNA with random hexamers. TCRdb reanalysed the immunoSEQ multiplex PCR reads using MiXCR and keeps one entry per CDR3 protein. Of 350,000 to 550,000 distinct CDR3 sequences listed, roughly 85% were seen once; the top ten hold around 0.12%. TEMRA cells underwent FACS enrichment and CD8+ and CD4+ T cells underwent negative isolation.

The genes are TRBV28 and TRBJ2-7, with D possibly matching TRBD2 (6 bases). The sequencing sample was made of CD8+ T cells from PBMCs. The receptor comes from a human donor with multiple sclerosis. The CDR3 DNA sequence: TGTGCCAGCAGCCCCGCTGAGGACTACTCCTACGAGCAGTACTTC. This gives the protein CASSPAEDYSYEQYF.